Given below is one TCR beta chain in context. Profiled with immunoSEQ multiplex PCR; TCRdb holds only in-frame clones, not every one. Among 120,000 to 150,000 clones listed, roughly 91% were seen once. The sample comes from a study of T cell responses to AZD1222 COVID-19 vaccine. Germline assignment: CDR1 SGHNT and CDR2 YYREEE (reference sequence). The CDR3 has 16 amino acids. The V gene end was trimmed by 3 bases and the J gene end by 2 bases; junction bases not matched to a gene: 5. The TCR was taken from an adult who received the AZD1222 COVID-19 vaccine. The gene calls are TRBV5-4 and TRBJ1-3; 10 nucleotides agree with TRBD1. Sequenced material: peripheral blood, taken 28 days after the second AZD1222 dose. The CDR3 sequence: CASSSRQGAPGNTIYF. The CDR3 DNA is TGTGCCAGCAGCTCGAGACAGGGGGCGCCTGGAAACACCATATATTTT.